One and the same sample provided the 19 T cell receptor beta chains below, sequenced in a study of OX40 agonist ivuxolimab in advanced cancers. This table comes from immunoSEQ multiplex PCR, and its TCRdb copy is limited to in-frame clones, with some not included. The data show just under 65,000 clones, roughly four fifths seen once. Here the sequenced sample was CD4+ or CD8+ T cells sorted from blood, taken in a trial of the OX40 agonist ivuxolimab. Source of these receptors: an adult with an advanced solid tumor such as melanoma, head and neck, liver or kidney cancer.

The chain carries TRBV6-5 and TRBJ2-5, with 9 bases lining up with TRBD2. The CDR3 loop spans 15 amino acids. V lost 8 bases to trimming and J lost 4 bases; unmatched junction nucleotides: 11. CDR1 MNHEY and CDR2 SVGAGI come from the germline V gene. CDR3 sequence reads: CASGLGWRGGETQYF. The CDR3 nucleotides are TGTGCCAGCGGCCTGGGGTGGCGGGGGGGAGAGACCCAGTACTTC.

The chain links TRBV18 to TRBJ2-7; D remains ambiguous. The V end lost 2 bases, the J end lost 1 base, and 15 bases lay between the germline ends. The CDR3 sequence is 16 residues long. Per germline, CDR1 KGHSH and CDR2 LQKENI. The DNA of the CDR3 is TGTGCCAGCTCACCATTCTATCCAGGACCTTCCTACGAGCAGTACTTC. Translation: CASSPFYPGPSYEQYF. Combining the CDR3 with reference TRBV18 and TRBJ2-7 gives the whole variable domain NAGVMQNPRHLVRRRGQEARLRCSPMKGHSHVYWYRQLPEEGLKFMVYLQKENIIDESGMPKERFSAEFPKEGPSILRIQQVVRGDSAAYFCASSPFYPGPSYEQYFGPGTRLTVT.

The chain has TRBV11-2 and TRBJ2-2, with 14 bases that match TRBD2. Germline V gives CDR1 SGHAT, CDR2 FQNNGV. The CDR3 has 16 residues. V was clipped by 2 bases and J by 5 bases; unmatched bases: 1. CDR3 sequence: CASSLRTSGGTGELFF. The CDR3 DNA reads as TGTGCCAGCAGCTTAAGGACTAGCGGGGGGACCGGGGAGCTGTTTTTT.

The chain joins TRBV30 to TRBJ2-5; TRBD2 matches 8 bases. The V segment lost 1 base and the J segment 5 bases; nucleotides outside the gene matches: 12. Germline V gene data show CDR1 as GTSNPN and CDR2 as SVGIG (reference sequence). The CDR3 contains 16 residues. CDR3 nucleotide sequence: TGTGCCTGGAGTGGGGCTAGCGGGTCGGCAGGGGAGACCCAGTACTTC. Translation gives CAWSGASGSAGETQYF.

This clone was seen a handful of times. Written as DNA, the CDR3 is TGTGCCAGCGGAGGGGGGACTAGCACAGATACGCAGTATTTT. Protein: CASGGGTSTDTQYF. The chain has TRBV7-8 and TRBJ2-3; D might be TRBD1 or TRBD2, each matching 6 bases. CDR3 size: 14 residues. In germline, CDR1 is SGHVS, CDR2 FQNEAQ. Between the trimmed V and J ends, which lost 8 bases and 0 bases, there was a span of 12 bases.

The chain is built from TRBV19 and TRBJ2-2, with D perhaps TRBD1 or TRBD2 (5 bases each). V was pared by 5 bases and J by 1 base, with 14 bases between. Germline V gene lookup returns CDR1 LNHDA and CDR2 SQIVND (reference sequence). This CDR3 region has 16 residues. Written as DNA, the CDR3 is TGTGCCAGTAGTCCCGCAGGGACCTTGAACACCGGGGAGCTGTTTTTT. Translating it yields CASSPAGTLNTGELFF.

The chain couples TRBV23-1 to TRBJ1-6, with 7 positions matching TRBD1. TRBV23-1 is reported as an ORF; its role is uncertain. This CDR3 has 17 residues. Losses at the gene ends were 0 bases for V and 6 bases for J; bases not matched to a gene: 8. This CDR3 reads CASSQSRGQGSNSPLHF. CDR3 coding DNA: TGCGCCAGCAGTCAATCGAGGGGGCAGGGGAGTAATTCACCCCTCCACTTT.

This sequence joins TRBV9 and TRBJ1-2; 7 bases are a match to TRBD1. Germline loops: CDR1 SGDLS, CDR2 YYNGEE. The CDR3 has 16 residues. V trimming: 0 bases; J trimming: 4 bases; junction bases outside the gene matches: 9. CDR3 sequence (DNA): TGTGCCAGCAGCGTAGAGGACAGGCCGCTCCCCTATGGCTACACCTTC. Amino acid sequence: CASSVEDRPLPYGYTF. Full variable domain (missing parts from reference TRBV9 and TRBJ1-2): DSGVTQTPKHLITATGQRVTLRCSPRSGDLSVYWYQQSLDQGLQFLIQYYNGEERAKGNILERFSAQQFPDLHSELNLSSLELGDSALYFCASSVEDRPLPYGYTFGSGTRLTVV.

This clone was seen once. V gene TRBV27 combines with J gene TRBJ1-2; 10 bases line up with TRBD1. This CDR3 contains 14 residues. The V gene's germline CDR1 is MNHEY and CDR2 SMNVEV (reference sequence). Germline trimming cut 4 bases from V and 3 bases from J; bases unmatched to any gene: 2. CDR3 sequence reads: CASSWGQGYYGYTF. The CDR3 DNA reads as TGTGCCAGCAGTTGGGGACAGGGGTACTATGGCTACACCTTC.

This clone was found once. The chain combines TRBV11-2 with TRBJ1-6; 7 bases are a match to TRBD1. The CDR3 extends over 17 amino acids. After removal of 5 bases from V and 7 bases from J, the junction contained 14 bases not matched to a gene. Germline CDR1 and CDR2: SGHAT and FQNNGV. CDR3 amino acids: CASSPGLWDSANSPLHF. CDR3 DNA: TGTGCCAGCAGCCCTGGGCTGTGGGACAGTGCCAATTCACCCCTCCACTTT.

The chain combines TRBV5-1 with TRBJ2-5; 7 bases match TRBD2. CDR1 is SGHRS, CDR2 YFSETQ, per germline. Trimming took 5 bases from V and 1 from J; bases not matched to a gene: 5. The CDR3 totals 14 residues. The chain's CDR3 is CASSPGGVQETQYF. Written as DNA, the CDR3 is TGCGCCAGCAGTCCGGGGGGAGTCCAAGAGACCCAGTACTTC. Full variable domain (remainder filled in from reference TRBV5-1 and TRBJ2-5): KAGVTQTPRYLIKTRGQQVTLSCSPISGHRSVSWYQQTPGQGLQFLFEYFSETQRNKGNFPGRFSGRQFSNSRSEMNVSTLELGDSALYLCASSPGGVQETQYFGPGTRLLVL.

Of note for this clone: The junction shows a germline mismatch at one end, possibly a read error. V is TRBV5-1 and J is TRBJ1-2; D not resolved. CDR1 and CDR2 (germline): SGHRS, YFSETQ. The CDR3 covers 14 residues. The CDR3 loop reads CASSLEGEGYGYTF. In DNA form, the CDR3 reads TGCGCCAGCAGTTTGGAAGGTGAGGGCTATGGCTACACCTTC.

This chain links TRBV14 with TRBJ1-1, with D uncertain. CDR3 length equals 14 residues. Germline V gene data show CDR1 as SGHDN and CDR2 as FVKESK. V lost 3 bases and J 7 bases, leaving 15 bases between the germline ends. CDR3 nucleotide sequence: TGTGCCAGCAGCCACCGCGGGTCCTCCCTTGAAGCTTTCTTT. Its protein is CASSHRGSSLEAFF.

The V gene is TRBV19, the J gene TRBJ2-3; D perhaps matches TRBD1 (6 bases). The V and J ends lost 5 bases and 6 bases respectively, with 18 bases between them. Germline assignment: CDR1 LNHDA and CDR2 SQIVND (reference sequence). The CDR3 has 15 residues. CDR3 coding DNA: TGTGCCAGTAGTCGACAGGAACTAAGAGGGGATACGCAGTATTTT. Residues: CASSRQELRGDTQYF. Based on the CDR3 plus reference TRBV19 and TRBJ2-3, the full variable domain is DGGITQSPKYLFRKEGQNVTLSCEQNLNHDAMYWYRQDPGQGLRLIYYSQIVNDFQKGDIAEGYSVSREKKESFPLTVTSAQKNPTAFYLCASSRQELRGDTQYFGPGTRLTVL.

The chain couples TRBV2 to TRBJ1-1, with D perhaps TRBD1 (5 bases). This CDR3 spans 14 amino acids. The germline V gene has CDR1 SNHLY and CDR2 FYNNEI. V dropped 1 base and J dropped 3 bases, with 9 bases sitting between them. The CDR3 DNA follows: TGTGCCAGCAGTGAAGTGGGCAGGGACACTGAAGCTTTCTTT. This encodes CASSEVGRDTEAFF.

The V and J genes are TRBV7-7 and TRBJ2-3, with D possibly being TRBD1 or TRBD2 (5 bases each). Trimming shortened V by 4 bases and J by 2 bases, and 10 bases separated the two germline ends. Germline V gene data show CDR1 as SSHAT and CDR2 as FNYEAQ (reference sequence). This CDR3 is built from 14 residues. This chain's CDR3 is CASSYQGPTDTQYF. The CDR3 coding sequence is TGTGCCAGCAGCTACCAGGGACCCACAGATACGCAGTATTTT.

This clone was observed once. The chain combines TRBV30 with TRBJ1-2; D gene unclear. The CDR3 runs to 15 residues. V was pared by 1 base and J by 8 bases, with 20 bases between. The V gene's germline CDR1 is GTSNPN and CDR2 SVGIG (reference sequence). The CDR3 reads CAWSALGPSAGGYTF. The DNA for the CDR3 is TGTGCCTGGAGTGCCCTCGGCCCTTCGGCGGGGGGCTACACCTTC.

The CDR3: CASSQGTKNTGELFF. The CDR3 DNA sequence: TGTGCCAGCAGCCAAGGGACAAAGAACACCGGGGAGCTGTTTTTT. The genes are TRBV4-2 and TRBJ2-2, with D tentatively TRBD1 (5 bases). Trimming left V 1 base short and J 1 base short, with 7 bases between. There are 15 residues in the CDR3. CDR1 is LGHNA and CDR2 is YNFKEQ in the germline V gene.

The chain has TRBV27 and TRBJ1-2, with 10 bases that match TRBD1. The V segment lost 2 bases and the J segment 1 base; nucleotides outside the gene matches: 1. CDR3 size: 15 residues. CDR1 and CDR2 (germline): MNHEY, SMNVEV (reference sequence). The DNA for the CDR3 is TGTGCCAGCAGTTTAGGGACAGGGGTTAACTATGGCTACACCTTC. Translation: CASSLGTGVNYGYTF.